This T cell receptor beta chain was retrieved from a study of shared clonotypes between healthy human individuals. Study-level results: Incomplete sequencing of sorted subsets was indicated by rarefaction despite large depth. Non-shared clonotypes displayed generation probabilities falling below those of clonotypes present in all four donors. In a handful of donors, 4.5% to 5.5% of naive CD4 clonotypes appeared in common.

Sequencing was performed with immunoSEQ multiplex PCR; in TCRdb, only in-frame clones are kept and a portion is missing. The sample has about 1.1 million clones; around 78% are singletons. As to this clone: Its antigen is currently unknown.

Sequenced material: memory CD4+ T cells from PBMCs. The subset is: CD45RA-negative fraction. This receptor was obtained from a man in his late teens or twenties in good health. Some clones in this sample may be carry-over from other donors' samples.

The CDR3 nucleotides read TGTGCCAGCAGGCGGTCTAGCGGGAGATCAGATACGCAGTATTTT. It encodes CASRRSSGRSDTQYF. This chain connects TRBV6-5 to TRBJ2-3; 10 bases line up with TRBD2. Per the germline V gene, CDR1 is MNHEY and CDR2 is SVGAGI. J lost 4 bases, V lost 6 bases, and 7 bases had no gene match. This CDR3 is 15 amino acids long.